The clone carrying this TCR beta chain was observed many times. Its antigen remains unknown. A read error may explain this, as a much larger clone is one base away. This specimen comes from a study of neurological immune-mediated disorders. TCRdb ran MiXCR on the 5' RACE reads and lists one entry per CDR3 protein. Of roughly 19,000 distinct CDR3 sequences listed, approximately 8% are singletons. There were 1 million CD4+ or CD8+ T cells used in the sorted libraries. The study, taken as a whole, reports: TCR clonal expansion peaked in HTLV-1-associated myelopathy patients and was lowest in multiple sclerosis patients.

The TCR comes from a woman in her thirties with HTLV-1-associated myelopathy (HAM/TSP). The sequenced sample consisted of CD8+ T cells from blood.

The CDR3, as DNA: TGCGCCAGCAGCTTGGGACAGGGATGGATGGAGACCCGGTACTTC. It is translated as CASSLGQGWMETRYF. The chain combines TRBV5-1 with TRBJ2-5, with 7 bases that match TRBD1. Germline V gives CDR1 SGHRS, CDR2 YFSETQ. CDR3 length equals 15 residues.